The 29 T cell receptor beta chains in this list originate from one sample, sequenced in a study of CD8 T cells in ankylosing spondylitis. Study results and limitations: A motif in TCR beta, a set of fewer than ten highly homologous variants, appeared characteristic of ankylosing spondylitis blood.

TCRdb re-called the 5' RACE reads through MiXCR, storing one row per CDR3 protein. The repertoire consists of fewer than 400,000 distinct CDR3 sequences, with roughly 8% occurring once and the leading ten covering less than 15%. Their antigens are not known. The sample consisted of blood, either unsorted or a sorted T cell fraction (not recorded which). The receptors come from a male donor with ankylosing spondylitis.

This clonotype was recorded at least ten times. The V call is TRBV7-2, the J call TRBJ1-1, with unresolved D. CDR3 length: 14 residues. The germline V gene encodes CDR1 SGHTA and CDR2 FQGNSA. The V end was cut by 4 bases, the J end by 3 bases, with 12 bases between. The CDR3 bases are TGTGCCAGCAGCTCGCGAAGGGAGGACACTGAAGCTTTCTTT. Amino acid sequence: CASSSRREDTEAFF.

This chain links TRBV20-1 with TRBJ1-2, with 7 bases matching TRBD1. The CDR3 is made up of 14 amino acids. Germline loops: CDR1 DFQATT, CDR2 SNEGSKA (reference sequence). After removal of 1 base from V and 9 bases from J, the junction contained 11 bases not matched to a gene. CDR3 bases: TGCAGTGCTAGAGCGACAGGGCAAAGAATGCGCTACACCTTC. Protein: CSARATGQRMRYTF.

This clonotype was detected many times. The rearrangement links TRBV3-1 to TRBJ2-1, with 7 bases matching TRBD1. V gave up 0 bases and J gave up 9 bases; unmatched junction bases: 11. Germline values: CDR1 LGHDT, CDR2 YNNKEL (reference sequence). The CDR3 is 16 residues long. This chain's CDR3 is CASSQDVSGQVGEQFF. The CDR3, as DNA: TGTGCCAGCAGCCAAGATGTAAGCGGACAGGTGGGTGAGCAGTTCTTC.

At least ten counts were recorded for this clonotype. The chain joins TRBV29-1 to TRBJ2-7; TRBD2 matches 10 bases. The CDR3 runs 14 residues. Unmatched junction bases numbered 1, after V lost 2 bases and J lost 0 bases. Germline V gene lookup returns CDR1 SQVTM and CDR2 ANQGSEA. The CDR3 reads CSVETSGISYEQYF. CDR3 nucleotides: TGCAGCGTTGAAACTAGCGGGATCTCCTACGAGCAGTACTTC.

The chain is built from TRBV2 and TRBJ2-1, with 9 bases that match TRBD1. Germline V gives CDR1 SNHLY, CDR2 FYNNEI. V lost 8 bases and J lost 8; bases outside the gene matches: 7. This CDR3 has 13 residues. CDR3 sequence (DNA): TGTGCCAGCGACCGGGACAGGGTCTATGAGCAGTTCTTC. Its translation: CASDRDRVYEQFF. The whole variable domain, filled in from reference TRBV2 and TRBJ2-1, reads EPEVTQTPSHQVTQMGQEVILRCVPISNHLYFYWYRQILGQKVEFLVSFYNNEISEKSEIFDDQFSVERPDGSNFTLKIRSTKLEDSAMYFCASDRDRVYEQFFGPGTRLTVL.

The table lists this clonotype with many counts. The chain is built from TRBV28 and TRBJ2-7; D remains unclear. Germline values: CDR1 MDHEN, CDR2 SYDVKM. Deletions cut 5 bases from V and 1 base from J, with 18 bases between. This CDR3 has 16 residues. The CDR3 is CASSTLLGIRSYEQYF. In nucleotides, the CDR3 is TGTGCCAGCAGTACCCTTTTGGGTATTCGGTCCTACGAGCAGTACTTC.

This clonotype has only a few counts. This sequence joins TRBV5-1 and TRBJ2-3; TRBD2 matches 7 bases. This CDR3 comprises 17 residues. V was clipped by 1 base and J by 0 bases; unmatched bases: 8. Germline CDR1 reads SGHRS; CDR2 reads YFSETQ. CDR3 in amino acids: CASSLSPLGGSTDTQYF. The CDR3 nucleotides read TGCGCCAGCAGCTTGAGCCCCTTGGGGGGGAGCACAGATACGCAGTATTTT.

This clonotype was counted ten times or more. The rearrangement joins TRBV15 to TRBJ1-5; 8 nucleotides align to TRBD1. The CDR3 has 16 residues. The junction had 7 bases not matched to a gene; V was cut back by 0 bases and J by 6 bases. Per germline, CDR1 LNHNV and CDR2 YYDKDF (reference sequence). CDR3 bases: TGTGCCACCAGCAGAGAGGTCAGGGGGCTTCGTCAGCCCCAGCATTTT. Amino acid sequence: CATSREVRGLRQPQHF.

Worth noting for this clonotype: Compared with germline, one end of the junction differs, possibly owing to a read error. The V call is TRBV5-1, the J call TRBJ1-6; 9 nucleotides align to TRBD1. Germline CDR1 reads SGHRS; CDR2 reads YFSETQ. The CDR3 consists of 15 residues. The CDR3 here is CPSSLGTGKNSPLHF. The CDR3 nucleotides are TGCCCCAGCAGCTTGGGGACAGGGAAGAATTCACCCCTCCACTTT.

This clonotype was observed at least ten times. The chain carries TRBV11-3 and TRBJ1-3; a weak D match, TRBD1 (5 bases). Germline V gene lookup returns CDR1 SGHNT and CDR2 YENEEA. The CDR3 consists of 11 residues. V was clipped by 6 bases and J by 8 bases, with 8 bases between them. The CDR3 protein is CASRRGDTIYF. CDR3 sequence (DNA): TGTGCCAGCAGGAGGGGTGACACCATATATTTT.

This clonotype was counted between two and nine times. The gene calls are TRBV12-3 or TRBV12-4 and TRBJ2-1, with 9 nucleotides matching TRBD1. The CDR3 consists of 15 residues. J lost 1 base, V lost 6 bases, and 4 bases had no gene match. CDR3 residues: CASSRQGGSYNEQFF. CDR3 DNA sequence: TGTGCCAGCAGCCGACAGGGGGGATCCTACAATGAGCAGTTCTTC.

V is TRBV29-1 and J is TRBJ2-7; 7 nucleotides agree with TRBD2. V lost 5 bases, J lost 3 bases, and 7 bases stayed unmatched. Germline values: CDR1 SQVTM, CDR2 ANQGSEA. The CDR3 spans 13 residues. CDR3 loop: CSVPGTKSYEQYF. The CDR3 DNA sequence: TGCAGCGTTCCAGGGACTAAGAGCTACGAGCAGTACTTC.

The table lists this clonotype with many counts. The chain joins TRBV29-1 to TRBJ2-2, with TRBD1 as a possible D gene (6 bases). With 3 bases removed from V and 5 bases from J, the gap between germline ends came to 13 bases. The CDR3 totals 14 residues. Germline CDR1 SQVTM, CDR2 ANQGSEA. The DNA of the CDR3 is TGCAGCGTTGAGACAGGTGACGGAACCGGGGAGCTGTTTTTT. This translates into CSVETGDGTGELFF.

The rearrangement joins TRBV12-3 or TRBV12-4 to TRBJ2-7; 7 bases map to TRBD2. CDR3 size: 15 residues. The V and J ends lost 1 base and 6 bases, in that order; junction bases with no gene match: 9. The CDR3 region is CASSLDTAGAGEQYF. The CDR3 nucleotides are TGTGCCAGCAGTTTAGATACGGCGGGAGCAGGCGAGCAGTACTTC.

The chain is built from TRBV11-2 and TRBJ2-7; 8 bases map to TRBD1. V lost 1 base and J lost 1; bases outside the gene matches: 3. The CDR3 covers 15 residues. CDR1 and CDR2 (germline): SGHAT, FQNNGV. CDR3 DNA: TGTGCCAGCAGCTTAGTGGACAGGGAGTCCTACGAGCAGTACTTC. This encodes CASSLVDRESYEQYF.

This clonotype has a handful of counts. This chain uses TRBV16 with TRBJ2-1, with 7 bases identical to TRBD2. V lost 4 bases and J lost 0; bases outside the gene matches: 6. From germline, CDR1 is KGHSY and CDR2 FQNENV. CDR3 size: 16 residues. The CDR3 DNA reads TGTGCCAGCAGCCCCAGTTGGGGGGGCTCCTACAATGAGCAGTTCTTC. Protein product: CASSPSWGGSYNEQFF.

This clonotype was observed at least ten times. The V gene is TRBV6-5, the J gene TRBJ1-1; D is undetermined. In germline, CDR1 is MNHEY, CDR2 SVGAGI. V dropped 5 bases and J dropped 1 base, with 11 bases sitting between them. The CDR3 spans 14 residues. The CDR3 DNA reads TGTGCCAGCAGTACTAGGGTATCGAACACTGAAGCTTTCTTT. It yields the protein CASSTRVSNTEAFF.

Concerning this clonotype: Just one base apart from a much larger clone, this may be a read error. The V and J genes are TRBV20-1 and TRBJ2-1; no reliable D call. CDR3 length: 12 residues. The germline gives CDR1 DFQATT, CDR2 SNEGSKA (reference sequence). The CDR3 is CSASFQHNEQLF. The CDR3, as DNA: TGCAGTGCTAGTTTCCAGCACAATGAGCAGCTCTTC.

The chain is built from TRBV5-1 and TRBJ1-1; D is unresolved. Trimming shortened V by 4 bases and J by 4 bases, and 11 bases separated the two germline ends. Germline CDR1 is SGHRS and CDR2 is YFSETQ. The CDR3 spans 13 residues. The CDR3 spells CASSRFLGTEAFF. Written as DNA, the CDR3 is TGCGCCAGCAGCCGGTTCTTGGGCACTGAAGCTTTCTTT.

This clonotype has just a few counts. The V call is TRBV29-1, the J call TRBJ2-5; no firm D call. This CDR3 is built from 13 residues. The V gene lost 3 bases and the J gene lost 5 bases, with 13 bases spanning the gap. Germline values: CDR1 SQVTM, CDR2 ANQGSEA. DNA for the CDR3: TGCAGCGTTGATAGAAGTCTCGGGGAGACCCAGTACTTC. It specifies CSVDRSLGETQYF.

This clonotype was seen a few times. The CDR3 here is CASRPGTGNTGELFF. The DNA of the CDR3 is TGTGCCAGCAGGCCCGGGACAGGGAACACCGGGGAGCTGTTTTTT. The rearrangement links TRBV3-1 to TRBJ2-2; 8 bases line up with TRBD1. The CDR3 sequence is 15 residues long. J gave up 1 base and V 6 bases, and 4 bases lay outside the gene matches. The germline CDR1 and CDR2 sequences are LGHDT and YNNKEL (reference sequence).

The V call is TRBV20-1, the J call TRBJ2-7, with 12 bases that match TRBD2. Germline lookup yields CDR1 DFQATT and CDR2 SNEGSKA (reference sequence). The CDR3 sequence is 15 residues long. In DNA, the CDR3 is TGCAGGGGGAACCTAGCGGGAGGGCTGACCTACGAGCAGTACTTC. Amino acid sequence: CRGNLAGGLTYEQYF.

This clonotype has just a few counts. The chain combines TRBV27 with TRBJ2-7; possible D gene TRBD1, 6 bases. V was clipped by 2 bases and J by 0 bases, with 14 bases between them. The CDR3 length is 16 residues. Germline values: CDR1 MNHEY, CDR2 SMNVEV (reference sequence). The CDR3, as DNA: TGTGCCAGCAGTTTAAGGACAGCTGGATACTCCTACGAGCAGTACTTC. It specifies CASSLRTAGYSYEQYF.

The genes are TRBV2 and TRBJ2-3, with D possibly matching TRBD2 (5 bases). Looked up from germline, CDR1 is SNHLY and CDR2 is FYNNEI. V was pared by 3 bases and J by 0 bases, with 10 bases between. The CDR3 contains 15 residues. CDR3 sequence reads: CASSETKLSTDTQYF. The CDR3 DNA reads TGTGCCAGCAGTGAGACTAAGCTGAGCACAGATACGCAGTATTTT. Full variable domain (missing parts from reference TRBV2 and TRBJ2-3): EPEVTQTPSHQVTQMGQEVILRCVPISNHLYFYWYRQILGQKVEFLVSFYNNEISEKSEIFDDQFSVERPDGSNFTLKIRSTKLEDSAMYFCASSETKLSTDTQYFGPGTRLTVL.

This clonotype was picked up a small number of times. V usage is TRBV5-5 and J usage is TRBJ2-3; 9 bases align to TRBD2. The germline gives CDR1 SGHKS, CDR2 YYEKEE (reference sequence). After removal of 0 bases from V and 4 bases from J, the junction contained 9 bases not matched to a gene. This CDR3 is 17 amino acids long. CDR3 residues: CASSLAFIAGAADTQYF. The CDR3 nucleotides read TGTGCCAGCAGCTTGGCCTTCATAGCGGGAGCCGCAGATACGCAGTATTTT.

This clonotype was picked up a small number of times. V gene TRBV7-2 combines with J gene TRBJ1-1; unclear D gene. The V end was cut by 3 bases, the J end by 2 bases, with 4 bases between. CDR1 is SGHTA and CDR2 is FQGNSA in the germline V gene. The CDR3 contains 12 residues. The CDR3 DNA reads TGTGCCAGCAGCTTCTCTAACACTGAAGCTTTCTTT. Its protein is CASSFSNTEAFF.

This clonotype was observed a handful of times. J is TRBJ1-4 and V is TRBV29-1; D gene uncertain. This CDR3 is built from 13 residues. Per germline, CDR1 SQVTM and CDR2 ANQGSEA. Deletions cut 6 bases from V and 3 bases from J, with 11 bases between. DNA for the CDR3: TGCAGCGTCGGGGAACGGGCTAATGAAAAACTGTTTTTT. Translating gives CSVGERANEKLFF.

The chain is built from TRBV9 and TRBJ2-2; a possible D gene is TRBD1 (6 bases). Trimming stripped 5 bases from V and 1 base from J, with 12 bases between. The CDR3 length is 15 residues. Germline CDR1 SGDLS, CDR2 YYNGEE. CDR3 DNA: TGTGCCAGCAGTAAATTGACAGGGAACACCGGGGAGCTGTTTTTT. It is translated as CASSKLTGNTGELFF.

The chain has TRBV5-1 and TRBJ1-1; D uncertain. Germline V gene data show CDR1 as SGHRS and CDR2 as YFSETQ. This CDR3 spans 14 amino acids. Trimming took off 0 bases at V and 1 base at J, with 7 bases between the two ends. CDR3 in DNA: TGCGCCAGCAGCTTGGTAGGGAAGAACACTGAAGCTTTCTTT. Amino acid sequence: CASSLVGKNTEAFF.